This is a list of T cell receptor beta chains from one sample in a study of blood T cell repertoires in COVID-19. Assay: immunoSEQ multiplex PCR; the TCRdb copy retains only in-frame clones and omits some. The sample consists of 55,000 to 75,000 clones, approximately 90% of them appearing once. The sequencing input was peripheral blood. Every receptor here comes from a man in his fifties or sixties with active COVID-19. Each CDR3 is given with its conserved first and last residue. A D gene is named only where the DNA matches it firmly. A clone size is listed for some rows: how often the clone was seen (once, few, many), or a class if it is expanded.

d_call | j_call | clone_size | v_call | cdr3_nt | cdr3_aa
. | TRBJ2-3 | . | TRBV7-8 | TGTGCCAGCAGCCCTGACACCACAGATACGCAGTATTTT | CASSPDTTDTQYF
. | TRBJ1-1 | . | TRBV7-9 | TGTGCCAGCAGACTCTCGAACACTGAAGCTTTCTTT | CASRLSNTEAFF
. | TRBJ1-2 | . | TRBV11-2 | TGTGCCAGCAGCTTAGAAATCCAACGGGGGGATTATGGCTACACCTTC | CASSLEIQRGDYGYTF
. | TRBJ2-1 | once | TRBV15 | TGTGCCACCAGCCTCCCGAGGGGGGGGACCTACAATGAGCAGTTCTTC | CATSLPRGGTYNEQFF
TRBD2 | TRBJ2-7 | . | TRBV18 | TGTGCCAGCTCACCAACGCTAGCGGGGTCCTACGAGCAGTACTTC | CASSPTLAGSYEQYF
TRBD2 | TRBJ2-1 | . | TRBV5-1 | TGCGCCAGCAGCTCACTAGCGGGAGGACTATATGAGCAGTTCTTC | CASSSLAGGLYEQFF
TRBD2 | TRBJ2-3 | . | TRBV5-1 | TGCGCCAGCAGCTTGCAAGCGGGGGGCGACAATACGCAGTATTTT | CASSLQAGGDNTQYF
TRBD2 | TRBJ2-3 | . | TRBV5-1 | TGCGCCAGCAGCTTGGGTCTAGCGGATACAGATACGCAGTATTTT | CASSLGLADTDTQYF
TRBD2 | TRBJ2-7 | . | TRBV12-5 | TGTGCTAGTGGTTCCGCCTGGGGGGGTACCTACGAGCAGTACTTC | CASGSAWGGTYEQYF
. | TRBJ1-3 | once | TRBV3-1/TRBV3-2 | TGTGCCAGCAGCCTTAGCGGAGCGTCCGGAAACACCATATATTTT | CASSLSGASGNTIYF
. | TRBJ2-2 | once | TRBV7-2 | TGTGCCAGCAGCTGGCCGGCGGGGACCGGGGAGCTGTTTTTT | CASSWPAGTGELFF
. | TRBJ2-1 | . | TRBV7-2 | TGTGCCAGCAGCCGGGGGACCCACAATGAGCAGTTCTTC | CASSRGTHNEQFF
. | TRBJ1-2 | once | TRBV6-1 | TGTGCCAGCAGTGAAGAAGGGGCTCGGGGCTACACCTTC | CASSEEGARGYTF
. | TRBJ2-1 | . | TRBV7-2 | TGTGCCAGCAGCCCAGGACTCGCCCTCTACAATGAGCAGTTCTTC | CASSPGLALYNEQFF
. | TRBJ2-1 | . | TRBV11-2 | TGTGCCAGCACCTTAGGGTCCCCCTTGATTAGCTCCTACAATGAGCAGTTCTTC | CASTLGSPLISSYNEQFF
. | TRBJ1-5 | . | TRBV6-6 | TGTGCCAGCAGTTACTACCGGAATCAGCCCCAGCATTTT | CASSYYRNQPQHF
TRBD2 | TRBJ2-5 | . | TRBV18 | TGTGCCAGCTCACCACGGCTAGCGGGCGGGGAGACCCAGTACTTC | CASSPRLAGGETQYF
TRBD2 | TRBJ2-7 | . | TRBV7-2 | TGTGCCAGCAGCTTAGTACGGTCTAGCGGGGAAATCTACGAGCAGTACTTC | CASSLVRSSGEIYEQYF
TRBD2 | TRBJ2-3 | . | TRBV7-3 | TGTGCCAGCAGCTCAGGGACTAGCGGGGCGACAGATACGCAGTATTTT | CASSSGTSGATDTQYF
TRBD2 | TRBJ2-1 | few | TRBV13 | TGTGCCAGCAGCACCGCCGGGACTAGCGGGCCGTACAATGAGCAGTTCTTC | CASSTAGTSGPYNEQFF
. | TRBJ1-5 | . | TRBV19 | TGTGCCAGTAGGCTTACAGGGCCCAATCAGCCCCAGCATTTT | CASRLTGPNQPQHF
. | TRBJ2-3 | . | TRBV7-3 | TGTGCCAGCAGCTCTGCTGGACAGCCTGATTTCACAGATACGCAGTATTTT | CASSSAGQPDFTDTQYF
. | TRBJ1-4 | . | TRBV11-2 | TGTGCCAGCAGCCCTGGGACGGGAGGAGAGAAACTGTTTTTT | CASSPGTGGEKLFF
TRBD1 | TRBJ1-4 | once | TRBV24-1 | TGTGCCACCAGTGAATCCGGGACAGGGAATGAAAAACTGTTTTTT | CATSESGTGNEKLFF